Listed below are T cell receptor beta chains from one sample, sequenced in a study of OX40 agonist ivuxolimab in advanced cancers. Data came from immunoSEQ multiplex PCR; TCRdb stores just in-frame clones and leaves some out. The table lists around 64,000 clones, 80% of them singletons. The sample here was CD4+ or CD8+ T cells sorted from blood, taken in a trial of the OX40 agonist ivuxolimab. Receptors originate from an adult with an advanced solid tumor such as melanoma, head and neck, liver or kidney cancer. Both conserved end residues are part of each CDR3. A D gene is named only where the DNA matches it firmly. Clone sizes are given selectively: once, few, many, or a class where the clone is expanded.

abundance	j_gene	d_gene	len	v_gene	CDR3aa	CDR3nt
-	TRBJ1-2	-	15	TRBV4-3	CASSQEGGGAYGYTF	TGCGCCAGCAGCCAAGAGGGCGGGGGCGCCTATGGCTACACCTTC
-	TRBJ1-2	TRBD1	15	TRBV5-6	CASSPGTEHNYGYTF	TGTGCCAGCAGCCCCGGGACAGAACATAACTATGGCTACACCTTC
-	TRBJ2-2	-	17	TRBV9	CASSVAPQGVNTGELFF	TGTGCCAGCAGCGTAGCTCCACAGGGAGTCAACACCGGGGAGCTGTTTTTT
-	TRBJ1-4	TRBD1	15	TRBV4-2	CASSQVGGQNEKLFF	TGTGCCAGCAGCCAAGTCGGGGGACAGAATGAAAAACTGTTTTTT
few	TRBJ2-6	-	15	TRBV5-1	CASSLEEAGANVLTF	TGCGCCAGCAGCTTAGAAGAAGCTGGGGCCAACGTCCTGACTTTC
few	TRBJ2-5	-	12	TRBV7-9	CASRLVSETQYF	TGTGCCAGCCGCTTGGTCTCGGAGACCCAGTACTTC
-	TRBJ2-3	TRBD2	15	TRBV6-1	CASSASGGITDTQYF	TGTGCCAGCAGTGCTAGCGGGGGGATCACAGATACGCAGTATTTT
once	TRBJ2-1	TRBD2	15	TRBV5-6	CASSPEPGLANEQFF	TGTGCCAGCAGCCCGGAACCGGGACTAGCCAATGAGCAGTTCTTC
once	TRBJ1-1	-	13	TRBV7-2	CASSLRVNGEAFF	TGTGCCAGCAGCTTAAGGGTAAATGGTGAAGCTTTCTTT
-	TRBJ1-1	-	15	TRBV6-5	CASSYSWGAGTEAFF	TGTGCCAGCAGTTACTCCTGGGGGGCAGGGACTGAAGCTTTCTTT
-	TRBJ1-1	-	13	TRBV10-3	CATTQVGDTEAFF	TGTGCCACTACCCAGGTCGGGGACACTGAAGCTTTCTTT
-	TRBJ1-1	-	12	TRBV2	CASRGLNTEAFF	TGTGCCAGCCGCGGATTGAACACTGAAGCTTTCTTT
-	TRBJ1-1	-	12	TRBV6-5	CASRGMNTEAFF	TGTGCCAGCAGGGGTATGAACACTGAAGCTTTCTTT
-	TRBJ1-1	TRBD1	13	TRBV9	CASSPYFTGEWIF	TGTGCCAGCAGCCCCTACTTTACAGGGGAGTGGATCTTT
-	TRBJ1-4	-	13	TRBV28	CASQGARNEKLFF	TGTGCCAGTCAAGGGGCTCGTAATGAAAAACTGTTTTTT
-	TRBJ1-1	TRBD1	15	TRBV19	CASSSRDRGDTEAFF	TGTGCCAGTAGTTCTAGGGACAGGGGGGACACTGAAGCTTTCTTT
-	TRBJ2-7	TRBD1	13	TRBV7-9	CASREDRGLEQYF	TGTGCCAGCAGGGAAGACAGGGGCTTGGAGCAGTACTTC
-	TRBJ1-2	-	14	TRBV27	CASRSRASNYGYTF	TGTGCCAGCAGATCCCGGGCATCTAACTATGGCTACACCTTC
-	TRBJ1-2	-	18	TRBV30	CAWSKQAPVGGLYYGYTF	TGTGCCTGGAGCAAACAAGCCCCAGTAGGGGGGTTATACTATGGCTACACCTTC
-	TRBJ2-1	-	14	TRBV5-6	CASSSPLSGDEQFF	TGTGCCAGCAGCTCGCCCCTATCCGGCGATGAGCAGTTCTTC
once	TRBJ1-1	-	13	TRBV27	CASSQGGFTEAFF	TGTGCCAGCAGTCAGGGTGGGTTCACTGAAGCTTTCTTT
-	TRBJ2-1	TRBD2	13	TRBV6-9	CAIGRGTYNEQFF	TGTGCCATCGGGAGGGGGACCTACAATGAGCAGTTCTTC
-	TRBJ1-2	-	15	TRBV30	CAWSVLMSGEYGYTF	TGTGCCTGGAGTGTATTAATGTCGGGGGAGTACGGCTACACCTTC
-	TRBJ2-3	TRBD1	15	TRBV7-3	CASSLQGASTDTQYF	TGTGCCAGCAGCTTACAGGGGGCGAGCACAGATACGCAGTATTTT
-	TRBJ2-3	-	13	TRBV5-4	CASSSGRTDTQYF	TGTGCCAGCAGCTCAGGTCGCACAGATACGCAGTATTTT
-	TRBJ1-1	TRBD1	14	TRBV2	CASSVQGANTEAFF	TGTGCCAGCAGTGTCCAGGGGGCGAACACTGAAGCTTTCTTT
-	TRBJ2-2	-	13	TRBV7-3	CASSLEGAGELFF	TGTGCCAGCAGCTTAGAGGGTGCCGGGGAGCTGTTTTTT
-	TRBJ2-2	TRBD1	16	TRBV10-1	CASSGGQGDNTGELFF	TGCGCCAGCAGTGGAGGACAGGGGGACAACACCGGGGAGCTGTTTTTT
-	TRBJ2-5	-	14	TRBV5-1	CASSLGYRRETQYF	TGCGCCAGCAGCTTGGGGTACCGGAGGGAGACCCAGTACTTC